This TCR beta chain was found in a study of Tregs in tolerant kidney transplant recipients. General observations from the study: Antigen-driven expansion was suggested because donor-specific Tregs expanded more than all Tregs in tolerant patients. The small number of patients limits these findings pending further validation.

Unstimulated regulatory T cells (CD4+CD25+CD127-), CD4+CD25- non-regulatory cells, CD4 and CD8 cells were FACS-sorted from thawed PBMCs. An overnight rest at 37°C with about 200 IU/ml IL-2 preceded regulatory T cell sorting from thawed PBMCs. On this clone itself: The antigen remains unidentified.

Clones were sequenced by immunoSEQ multiplex PCR, and TCRdb holds only the in-frame ones, with some missing. The sample has 62,000 or so clones; roughly 98% are singletons. The V segment lost 2 bases and the J segment 4 bases; nucleotides outside the gene matches: 4. This CDR3 contains 15 residues. CDR1 is SGHVS and CDR2 is FNYEAQ in the germline V gene. The material sequenced was Tregs from blood, taken before the transplant. This clonotype originated in a human donor who received a combined kidney and bone marrow transplant. This chain joins TRBV7-6 and TRBJ2-3; 9 bases agree with TRBD2. CDR3 bases: TGTGCCAGCAGCTTATGGAGCGGGGGGTCAGATACGCAGTATTTT. Protein sequence: CASSLWSGGSDTQYF. Supplemented by reference TRBV7-6 and TRBJ2-3, the full variable domain reads GAGVSQSPRYKVTKRGQDVALRCDPISGHVSLYWYRQALGQGPEFLTYFNYEAQQDKSGLPNDRFSAERPEGSISTLTIQRTEQRDSAMYRCASSLWSGGSDTQYFGPGTRLTVL.